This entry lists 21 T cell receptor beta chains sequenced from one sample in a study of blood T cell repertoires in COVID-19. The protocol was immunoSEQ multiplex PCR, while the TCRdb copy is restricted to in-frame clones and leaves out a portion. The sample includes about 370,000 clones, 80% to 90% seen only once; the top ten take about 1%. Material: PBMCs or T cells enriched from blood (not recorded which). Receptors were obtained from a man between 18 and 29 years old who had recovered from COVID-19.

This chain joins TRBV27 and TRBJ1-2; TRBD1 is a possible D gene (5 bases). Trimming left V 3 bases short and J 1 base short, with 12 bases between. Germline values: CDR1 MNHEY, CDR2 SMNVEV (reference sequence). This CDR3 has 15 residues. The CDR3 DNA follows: TGTGCCAGCAGTTTGACAGCAACTTTTAACTATGGCTACACCTTC. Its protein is CASSLTATFNYGYTF.

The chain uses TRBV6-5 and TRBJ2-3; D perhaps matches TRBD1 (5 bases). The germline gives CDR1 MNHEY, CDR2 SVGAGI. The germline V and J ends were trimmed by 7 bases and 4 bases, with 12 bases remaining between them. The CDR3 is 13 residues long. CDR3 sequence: CASTGIRADTQYF. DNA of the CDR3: TGTGCCAGCACAGGGATTAGGGCAGATACGCAGTATTTT.

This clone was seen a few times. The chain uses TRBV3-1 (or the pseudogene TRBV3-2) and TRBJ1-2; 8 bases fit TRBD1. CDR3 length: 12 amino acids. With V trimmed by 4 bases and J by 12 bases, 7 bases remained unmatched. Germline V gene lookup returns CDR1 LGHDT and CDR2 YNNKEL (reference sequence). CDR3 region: CASSLRTGSNTF. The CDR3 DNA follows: TGTGCCAGCAGCCTAAGGACAGGGAGCAACACCTTC.

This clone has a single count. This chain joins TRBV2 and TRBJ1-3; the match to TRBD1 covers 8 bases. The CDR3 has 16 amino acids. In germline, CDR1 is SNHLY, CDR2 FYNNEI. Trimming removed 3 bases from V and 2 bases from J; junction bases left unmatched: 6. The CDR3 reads CASSELRTGTGNTIYF. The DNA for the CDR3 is TGTGCCAGCAGTGAGCTCAGGACAGGGACTGGAAACACCATATATTTT.

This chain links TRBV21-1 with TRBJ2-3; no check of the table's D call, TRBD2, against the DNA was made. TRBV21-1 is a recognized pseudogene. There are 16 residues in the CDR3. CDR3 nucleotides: TGTGCCAGCAGCAAACCTAAACACCGTCACTCGGGTACGCAGTATTTT. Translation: CASSKPKHRHSGTQYF.

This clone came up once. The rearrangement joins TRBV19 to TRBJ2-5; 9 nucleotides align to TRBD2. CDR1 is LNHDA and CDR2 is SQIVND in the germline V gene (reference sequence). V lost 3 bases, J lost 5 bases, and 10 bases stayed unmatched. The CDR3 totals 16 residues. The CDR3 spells CASSIGAGGGAETQYF. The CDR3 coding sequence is TGTGCCAGTAGTATTGGAGCGGGGGGTGGGGCGGAGACCCAGTACTTC.

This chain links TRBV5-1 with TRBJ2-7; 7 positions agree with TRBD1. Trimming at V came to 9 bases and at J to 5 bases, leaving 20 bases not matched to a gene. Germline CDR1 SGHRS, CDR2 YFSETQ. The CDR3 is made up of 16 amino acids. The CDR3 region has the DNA TGCGCCACTTCAGACAAGGGGGCCCCGTTTGTGGACGAGCAGTACTTC. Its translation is CATSDKGAPFVDEQYF.

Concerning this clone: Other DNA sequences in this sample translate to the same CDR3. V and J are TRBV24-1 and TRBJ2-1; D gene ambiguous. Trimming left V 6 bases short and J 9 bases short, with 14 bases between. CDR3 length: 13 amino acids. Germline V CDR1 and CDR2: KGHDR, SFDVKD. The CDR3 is CATSSSFGGEQFF. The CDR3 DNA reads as TGTGCCACCAGTTCGTCCTTCGGCGGTGAGCAGTTCTTC.

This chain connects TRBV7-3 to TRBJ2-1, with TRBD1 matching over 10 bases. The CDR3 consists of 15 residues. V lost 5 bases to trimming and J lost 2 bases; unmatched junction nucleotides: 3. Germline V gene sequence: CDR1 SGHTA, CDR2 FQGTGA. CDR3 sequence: CASSAGQGTYNEQFF. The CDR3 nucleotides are TGTGCCAGCAGCGCGGGACAGGGGACCTACAATGAGCAGTTCTTC.

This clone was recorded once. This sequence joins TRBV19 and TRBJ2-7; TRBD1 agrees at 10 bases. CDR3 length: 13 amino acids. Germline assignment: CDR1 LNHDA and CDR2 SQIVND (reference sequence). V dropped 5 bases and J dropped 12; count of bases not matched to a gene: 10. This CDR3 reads CASSPRQGARWYF. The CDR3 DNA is TGTGCCAGTAGTCCTCGACAGGGGGCGAGGTGGTACTTC.

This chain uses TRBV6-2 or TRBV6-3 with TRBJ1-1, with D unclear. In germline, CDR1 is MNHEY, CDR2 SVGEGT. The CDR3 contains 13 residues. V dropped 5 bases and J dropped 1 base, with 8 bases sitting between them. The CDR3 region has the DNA TGTGCCAGCAGTATGACTTGGAACACTGAAGCTTTCTTT. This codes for CASSMTWNTEAFF.

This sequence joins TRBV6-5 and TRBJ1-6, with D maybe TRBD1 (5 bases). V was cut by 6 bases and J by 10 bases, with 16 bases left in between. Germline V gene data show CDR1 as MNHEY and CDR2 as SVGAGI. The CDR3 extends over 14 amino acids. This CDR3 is CASRLGGFGSPLHF. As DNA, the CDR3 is TGTGCCAGCAGACTCGGGGGATTTGGATCACCCCTCCACTTT.

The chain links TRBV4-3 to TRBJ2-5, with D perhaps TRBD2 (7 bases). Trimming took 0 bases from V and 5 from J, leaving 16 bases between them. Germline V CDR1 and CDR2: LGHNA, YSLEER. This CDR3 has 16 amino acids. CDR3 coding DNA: TGCGCCAGCAGCCAAGAGGGCAGGGGAGGGTTTGAGACCCAGTACTTC. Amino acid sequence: CASSQEGRGGFETQYF.

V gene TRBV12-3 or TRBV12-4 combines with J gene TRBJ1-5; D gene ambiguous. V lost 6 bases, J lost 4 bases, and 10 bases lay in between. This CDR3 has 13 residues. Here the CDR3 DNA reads TGTGCCAGCAGCCAATCGAGGAATCAGCCCCAGCATTTT. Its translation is CASSQSRNQPQHF.

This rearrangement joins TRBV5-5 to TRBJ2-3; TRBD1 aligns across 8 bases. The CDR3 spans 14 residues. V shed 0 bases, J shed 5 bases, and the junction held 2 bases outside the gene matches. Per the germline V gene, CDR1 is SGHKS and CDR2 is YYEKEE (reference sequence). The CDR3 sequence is CASSLAGGEDTQYF. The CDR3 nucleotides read TGTGCCAGCAGCTTGGCAGGGGGCGAAGATACGCAGTATTTT. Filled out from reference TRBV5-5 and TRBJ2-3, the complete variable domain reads DAGVTQSPTHLIKTRGQQVTLRCSPISGHKSVSWYQQVLGQGPQFIFQYYEKEERGRGNFPDRFSARQFPNYSSELNVNALLLGDSALYLCASSLAGGEDTQYFGPGTRLTVL.

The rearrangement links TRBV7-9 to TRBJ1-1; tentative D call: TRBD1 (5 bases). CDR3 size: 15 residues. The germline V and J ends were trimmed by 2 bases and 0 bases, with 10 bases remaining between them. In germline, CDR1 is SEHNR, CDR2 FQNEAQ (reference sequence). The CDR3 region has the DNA TGTGCCAGCAGCTTAAGGGGCACCCTGAACACTGAAGCTTTCTTT. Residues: CASSLRGTLNTEAFF. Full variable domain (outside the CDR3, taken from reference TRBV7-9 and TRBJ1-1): DTGVSQNPRHKITKRGQNVTFRCDPISEHNRLYWYRQTLGQGPEFLTYFQNEAQLEKSRLLSDRFSAERPKGSFSTLEIQRTEQGDSAMYLCASSLRGTLNTEAFFGQGTRLTVV.

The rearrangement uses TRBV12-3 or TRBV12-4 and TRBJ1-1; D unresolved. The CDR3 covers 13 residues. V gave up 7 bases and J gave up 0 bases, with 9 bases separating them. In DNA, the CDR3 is TGTGCCAGCACTCGGAGGGTGAACACTGAAGCTTTCTTT. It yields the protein CASTRRVNTEAFF.

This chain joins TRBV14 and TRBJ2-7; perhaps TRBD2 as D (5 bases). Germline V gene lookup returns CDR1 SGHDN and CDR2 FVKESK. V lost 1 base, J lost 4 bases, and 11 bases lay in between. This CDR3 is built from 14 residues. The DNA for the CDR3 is TGTGCCAGCAGCCAAGGGGGAGAGGGTTACGAGCAGTACTTC. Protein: CASSQGGEGYEQYF. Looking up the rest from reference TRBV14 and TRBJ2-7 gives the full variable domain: EAGVTQFPSHSVIEKGQTVTLRCDPISGHDNLYWYRRVMGKEIKFLLHFVKESKQDESGMPNNRFLAERTGGTYSTLKVQPAELEDSGVYFCASSQGGEGYEQYFGPGTRLTVT.

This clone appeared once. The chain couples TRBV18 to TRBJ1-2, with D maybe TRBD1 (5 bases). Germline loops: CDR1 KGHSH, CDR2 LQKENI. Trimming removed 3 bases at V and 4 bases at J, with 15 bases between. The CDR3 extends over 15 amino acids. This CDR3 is CASSPSGRVTYGYTF. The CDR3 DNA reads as TGTGCCAGCTCACCTAGCGGCAGGGTGACCTATGGCTACACCTTC.

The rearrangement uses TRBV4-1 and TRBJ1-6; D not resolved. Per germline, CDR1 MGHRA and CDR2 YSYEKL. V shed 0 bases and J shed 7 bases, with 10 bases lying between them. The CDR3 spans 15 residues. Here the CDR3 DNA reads TGCGCCAGCAGCCAAGAGGGAGGGTTGAATTCACCCCTCCACTTT. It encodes CASSQEGGLNSPLHF.

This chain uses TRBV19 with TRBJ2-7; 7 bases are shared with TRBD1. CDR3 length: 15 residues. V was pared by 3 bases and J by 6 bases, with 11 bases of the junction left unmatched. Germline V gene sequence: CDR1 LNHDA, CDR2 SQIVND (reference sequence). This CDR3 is CASSIKRGPLPEQYF. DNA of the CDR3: TGTGCCAGTAGTATTAAGAGGGGGCCTCTCCCCGAGCAGTACTTC.